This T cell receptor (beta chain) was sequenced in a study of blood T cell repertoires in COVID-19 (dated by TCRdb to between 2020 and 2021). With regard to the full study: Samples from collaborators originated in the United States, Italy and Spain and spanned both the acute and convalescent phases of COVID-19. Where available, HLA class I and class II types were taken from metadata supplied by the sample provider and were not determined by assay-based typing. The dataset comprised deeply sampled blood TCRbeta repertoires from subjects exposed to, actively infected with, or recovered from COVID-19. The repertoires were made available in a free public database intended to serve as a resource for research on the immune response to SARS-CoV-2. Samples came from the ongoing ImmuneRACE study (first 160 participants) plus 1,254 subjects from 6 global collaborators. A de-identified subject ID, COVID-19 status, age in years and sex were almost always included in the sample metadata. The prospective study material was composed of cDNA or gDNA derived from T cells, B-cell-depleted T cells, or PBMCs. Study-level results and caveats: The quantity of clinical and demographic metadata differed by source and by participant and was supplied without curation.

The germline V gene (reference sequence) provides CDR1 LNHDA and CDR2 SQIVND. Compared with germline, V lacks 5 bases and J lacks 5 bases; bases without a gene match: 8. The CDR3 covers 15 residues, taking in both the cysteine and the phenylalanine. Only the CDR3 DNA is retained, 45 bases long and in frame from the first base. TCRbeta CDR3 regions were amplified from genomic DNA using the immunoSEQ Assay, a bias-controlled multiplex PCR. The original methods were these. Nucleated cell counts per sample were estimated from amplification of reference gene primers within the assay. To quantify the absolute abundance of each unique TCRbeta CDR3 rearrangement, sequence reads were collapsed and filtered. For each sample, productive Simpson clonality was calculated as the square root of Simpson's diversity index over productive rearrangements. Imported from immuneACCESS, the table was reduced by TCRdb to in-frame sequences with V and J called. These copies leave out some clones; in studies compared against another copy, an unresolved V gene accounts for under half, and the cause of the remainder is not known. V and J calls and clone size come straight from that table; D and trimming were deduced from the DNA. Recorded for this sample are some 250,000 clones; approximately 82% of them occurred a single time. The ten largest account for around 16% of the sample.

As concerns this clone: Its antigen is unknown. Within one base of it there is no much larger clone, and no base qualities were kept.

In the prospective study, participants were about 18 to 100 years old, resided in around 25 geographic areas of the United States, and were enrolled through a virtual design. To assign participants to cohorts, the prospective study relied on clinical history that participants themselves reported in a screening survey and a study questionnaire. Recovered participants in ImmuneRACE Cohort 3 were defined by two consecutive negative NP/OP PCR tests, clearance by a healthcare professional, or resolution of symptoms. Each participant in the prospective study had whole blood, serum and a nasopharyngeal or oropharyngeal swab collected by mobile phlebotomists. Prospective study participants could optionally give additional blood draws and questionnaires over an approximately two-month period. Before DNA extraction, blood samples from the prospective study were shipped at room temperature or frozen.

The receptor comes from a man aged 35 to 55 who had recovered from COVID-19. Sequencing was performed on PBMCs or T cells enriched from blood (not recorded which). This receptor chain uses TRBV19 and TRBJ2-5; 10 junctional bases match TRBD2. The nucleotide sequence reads TGTGCCAGTAGTGCGGGGGAGCGGGAGGGGGAGACCCAGTACTTC. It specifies CASSAGEREGETQYF. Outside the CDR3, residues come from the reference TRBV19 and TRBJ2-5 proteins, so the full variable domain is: DGGITQSPKYLFRKEGQNVTLSCEQNLNHDAMYWYRQDPGQGLRLIYYSQIVNDFQKGDIAEGYSVSREKKESFPLTVTSAQKNPTAFYLCASSAGEREGETQYFGPGTRLLVL.